These 29 T cell receptor beta chains were all obtained from the same sample, sequenced in a study of vaccination and CD4 T cells after COVID-19. The assay that was used to sequence DNA from cultured CD4+ T cells was the Oncomine TCR Beta short-read assay. MiXCR, applied by TCRdb to the PCR reads, yields one record per CDR3 protein. The table lists about 7,400 distinct CDR3 sequences, 35% of them singletons. The treatment here: approximately 9-day PBMC culture with coronavirus spike peptide pools or control peptides (ViraFEST assay). Prior to the COVID-19 pandemic (2011-2018), the unexposed donor's CD4+ T cells were collected. Their antigen targets remain unknown. The sample consisted of CD4+ T cells from blood, cultured in vitro. The receptors were gathered from a human donor in good health.

The chain combines TRBV6-4 with TRBJ1-1, with unresolved D. The CDR3 covers 13 residues. V was pared by 6 bases and J by 0 bases, with 8 bases between. Germline CDR1 MRHNA, CDR2 SNTAGT. CDR3 DNA: TGTGCCAGCAGCCGCGAATTGAACACTGAAGCTTTCTTT. Protein sequence: CASSRELNTEAFF.

V gene TRBV19 combines with J gene TRBJ1-1, with TRBD1 as a possible D gene (6 bases). Trimming removed 7 bases at V and 6 bases at J, with 15 bases between. The germline CDR1 and CDR2 sequences are LNHDA and SQIVND (reference sequence). The CDR3 spans 13 residues. This CDR3 is CASTNTGQSEAFF. Written as DNA, the CDR3 is TGTGCCAGTACGAACACTGGACAGTCTGAAGCTTTCTTT.

The rearrangement uses TRBV6-1 and TRBJ1-2; 9 nucleotides line up with TRBD1. Germline CDR1 MNHNS, CDR2 SASEGT. CDR3 length: 14 amino acids. The trim removed 5 bases at V and 8 bases at J, leaving 9 bases unmatched. The CDR3 region has the DNA TGTGCCAGCAGTCCATACAGGGGGCCTGGGGGCTACACCTTC. As protein: CASSPYRGPGGYTF.

Only a few counts were recorded for this clonotype. V gene TRBV6-5 combines with J gene TRBJ2-5; 9 nucleotides match TRBD1. After removal of 4 bases from V and 5 bases from J, the junction contained 8 bases not matched to a gene. CDR3 length: 15 residues. Germline V lookup: CDR1 MNHEY, CDR2 SVGAGI. This CDR3 reads CASSSSGTGSETQYF. CDR3 sequence (DNA): TGTGCCAGCAGTTCGTCCGGGACAGGGTCGGAGACCCAGTACTTC.

The chain recombines TRBV6-5 with TRBJ1-5, with 9 nucleotides matching TRBD1. Germline-derived CDR1 and CDR2 are MNHEY and SVGAGI. The CDR3 sequence is 16 residues long. Unmatched junction bases numbered 1, after V lost 0 bases and J lost 1 base. CDR3: CASSYSTGGSNQPQHF. CDR3 in DNA: TGTGCCAGCAGTTACTCGACAGGGGGAAGCAATCAGCCCCAGCATTTT.

This clonotype was seen more than once but under ten times. The chain combines TRBV10-3 with TRBJ1-2; tentatively, D is TRBD1 (5 bases). V shed 0 bases and J shed 7 bases, with 9 bases lying between them. CDR3 length: 13 residues. From germline, CDR1 is ENHRY and CDR2 SYGVKD. Here the CDR3 DNA reads TGTGCCATCAGTGAGTCTGGGGGGTCTGGCTACACCTTC. This encodes CAISESGGSGYTF.

The chain carries TRBV18 and TRBJ2-5, with D unclear. The CDR3 totals 14 residues. V was cut by 6 bases and J by 4 bases, with 15 bases left in between. Germline V gene data show CDR1 as KGHSH and CDR2 as LQKENI. The chain's CDR3 is CASSLGGNGETQYF. The CDR3, as DNA: TGTGCCAGCTCCCTGGGTGGCAACGGAGAGACCCAGTACTTC.

In its sample, this clonotype was seen a few times. The chain is built from TRBV7-3 and TRBJ2-1; D perhaps matches TRBD2 (6 bases). From germline, CDR1 is SGHTA and CDR2 FQGTGA. The CDR3 has 14 amino acids. The germline V and J ends were trimmed by 2 bases and 8 bases, with 13 bases remaining between them. CDR3 residues: CASSLGGDRDEQFF. The CDR3 DNA reads as TGTGCCAGCAGCTTAGGCGGGGATAGGGATGAGCAGTTCTTC.

The chain has TRBV6-2 or TRBV6-3 and TRBJ2-3, with unresolved D. This CDR3 is 12 amino acids long. V was cut by 6 bases and J by 6 bases, with 10 bases left in between. Germline CDR1 MNHEY, CDR2 SVGEGT. Here the CDR3 DNA reads TGTGCCAGCAGATCCACCGGGGATACGCAGTATTTT. Translated, it gives CASRSTGDTQYF.

The CDR3 DNA reads as TGTGCCAGCAGCTCGGTACCGGGACAGCTGAACACTGAAGCTTTCTTT. This sequence encodes CASSSVPGQLNTEAFF. The rearrangement uses TRBV5-4 and TRBJ1-1, with TRBD1 identical over 7 bases. Germline V gene sequence: CDR1 SGHNT, CDR2 YYREEE (reference sequence). The CDR3 loop spans 16 amino acids. With V trimmed by 3 bases and J by 0 bases, 8 bases remained unmatched.

This clonotype turned up a few times. This sequence joins TRBV7-8 and TRBJ2-2, with no clear D. Germline V gene sequence: CDR1 SGHVS, CDR2 FQNEAQ. This CDR3 contains 14 residues. V was trimmed by 2 bases and J by 1 base, leaving 5 bases between them. The CDR3 loop is CASSLLRNTGELFF. The CDR3 DNA is TGTGCCAGCAGCTTATTGCGGAACACCGGGGAGCTGTTTTTT.

The chain carries TRBV19 and TRBJ1-5; no clear D. This CDR3 contains 14 residues. CDR1 and CDR2 (germline): LNHDA, SQIVND (reference sequence). V gave up 7 bases and J gave up 5 bases, with 15 bases separating them. DNA of the CDR3: TGTGCCAGTACCCAGACGGGGTTGCATCAGCCCCAGCATTTT. Translation gives CASTQTGLHQPQHF.

The V gene is TRBV29-1, the J gene TRBJ2-7, with a weak D call TRBD2 (5 bases). V was shortened by 1 base and J by 6 bases, with 13 bases between the two germline ends. The V gene's germline CDR1 is SQVTM and CDR2 ANQGSEA. This CDR3 is 13 amino acids long. The CDR3 DNA sequence: TGCAGCGTTGAAGCCCACGGGGTATCCGAGCAGTACTTC. Protein: CSVEAHGVSEQYF.

The J gene is TRBJ1-5, the V gene TRBV6-1; D gene unclear. V lost 2 bases, J lost 4 bases, and 12 bases lay in between. CDR3 length equals 15 residues. Germline values: CDR1 MNHNS, CDR2 SASEGT. CDR3 DNA: TGTGCCAGCAGTGAATTCCGTCCTAAGAATCAGCCCCAGCATTTT. It is translated as CASSEFRPKNQPQHF.

This chain uses TRBV5-1 with TRBJ2-7; 10 nucleotides agree with TRBD1. Losses at the gene ends were 8 bases for V and 6 bases for J; bases not matched to a gene: 11. The CDR3 runs to 14 residues. Germline V gene data show CDR1 as SGHRS and CDR2 as YFSETQ. CDR3 region: CASELGTGAGEQYF. Written as DNA, the CDR3 is TGCGCCAGTGAGTTAGGGACAGGGGCAGGCGAGCAGTACTTC.

This chain joins TRBV9 and TRBJ2-5, with D perhaps matching TRBD2 (6 bases). Germline V gives CDR1 SGDLS, CDR2 YYNGEE. The CDR3 runs to 14 residues. V gave up 2 bases and J gave up 4 bases, with 12 bases separating them. CDR3 loop: CASSVGTVRETQYF. In DNA, the CDR3 is TGTGCCAGCAGCGTCGGGACTGTTCGAGAGACCCAGTACTTC.

The CDR3: CASSDSQSGANVLTF. The CDR3 coding sequence is TGTGCCAGTTCTGACTCCCAATCTGGGGCCAACGTCCTGACTTTC. The V call is TRBV18, the J call TRBJ2-6, with D uncertain. The CDR3 contains 15 residues. Germline assignment: CDR1 KGHSH and CDR2 LQKENI. Between the trimmed V and J ends, which lost 9 bases and 1 base, there was a span of 13 bases.

This clonotype was detected only a few times. This sequence joins TRBV6-1 and TRBJ1-6; a weak D match, TRBD1 (6 bases). With 7 bases removed from V and 1 base from J, the gap between germline ends came to 11 bases. The CDR3 length is 15 residues. Per the germline V gene, CDR1 is MNHNS and CDR2 is SASEGT. The CDR3 spells CASTPRGSYNSPLHF. The CDR3 region has the DNA TGTGCCAGCACTCCCAGGGGATCCTATAATTCACCCCTCCACTTT.

The genes are TRBV19 and TRBJ1-1, with no clear D. The CDR3 contains 13 residues. Germline V CDR1 and CDR2: LNHDA, SQIVND (reference sequence). V was pared by 4 bases and J by 2 bases, with 8 bases between. CDR3 in DNA: TGTGCCAGTAGTACCCAGAGTAACACTGAAGCTTTCTTT. Its translation: CASSTQSNTEAFF.

The chain has TRBV4-2 and TRBJ1-2; a possible D gene is TRBD1 (5 bases). The CDR3 runs 16 residues. Germline-derived CDR1 and CDR2 are LGHNA and YNFKEQ. With 0 bases removed from V and 3 bases from J, the gap between germline ends came to 14 bases. The CDR3 sequence: CASSQEGTGGDYGYTF. The CDR3 coding sequence is TGTGCCAGCAGCCAAGAGGGAACAGGCGGGGACTATGGCTACACCTTC.

This clonotype occurred a few times. The J gene is TRBJ2-3, the V gene TRBV20-1; possibly TRBD2 for D (7 bases). The V gene's germline CDR1 is DFQATT and CDR2 SNEGSKA (reference sequence). The CDR3 spans 15 residues. V was pared by 6 bases and J by 3 bases, with 19 bases between. DNA for the CDR3: TGCAGTGCCCCCGGTAGGGGGGGGGTAACAGATACGCAGTATTTT. Translating gives CSAPGRGGVTDTQYF.

This clonotype was found a few times. The chain combines TRBV11-2 with TRBJ1-6; D gene uncertain. The CDR3 length is 14 residues. V was pared by 2 bases and J by 13 bases, with 15 bases between. In germline, CDR1 is SGHAT, CDR2 FQNNGV. In DNA, the CDR3 is TGTGCCAGCAGCTTACTCGGTGGCGGTGGCCCCCTCCACTTT. As protein: CASSLLGGGGPLHF.

This sequence joins TRBV29-1 and TRBJ2-5, with 7 bases fitting TRBD1. Germline loops: CDR1 SQVTM, CDR2 ANQGSEA. The CDR3 has 12 residues. The V gene end was trimmed by 6 bases and the J gene end by 5 bases; junction bases not matched to a gene: 6. The CDR3 nucleotides are TGCAGCGTCAAAGGGGGCCGGGAGACCCAGTACTTC. Translating gives CSVKGGRETQYF.

This clonotype was recorded a few times. The rearrangement links TRBV6-5 to TRBJ1-1; unclear D gene. V lost 3 bases to trimming and J lost 0 bases, with 5 bases between them. There are 13 residues in the CDR3. CDR1 MNHEY and CDR2 SVGAGI come from the germline V gene. For the CDR3, the DNA is TGTGCCAGCAGTTATCGGGTGAACACTGAAGCTTTCTTT. Amino acids: CASSYRVNTEAFF.

The chain is built from TRBV11-2 and TRBJ1-2; D is undetermined. The CDR3 length is 14 residues. Germline-derived CDR1 and CDR2 are SGHAT and FQNNGV. Between the trimmed V and J ends, which lost 2 bases and 0 bases, there was a span of 7 bases. The DNA of the CDR3 is TGTGCCAGCAGCTTATTGGCACCTAACTATGGCTACACCTTC. It specifies CASSLLAPNYGYTF.

The DNA of the CDR3 is TGTGCCAGCAGTGAAGGCAGGGGGGAGACCCAGTACTTC. It translates to CASSEGRGETQYF. The V and J genes are TRBV6-1 and TRBJ2-5, with 7 positions matching TRBD1. CDR1 and CDR2 from the germline V gene are MNHNS and SASEGT. This CDR3 comprises 13 residues. V was pared by 1 base and J by 5 bases, with 1 base of the junction left unmatched.

CDR3 sequence: CASSLSRSHYGYTF. The CDR3 DNA sequence: TGTGCCAGCAGTTTATCGAGGTCCCACTATGGCTACACCTTC. This chain links TRBV27 with TRBJ1-2; no reliable D call. The V and J ends lost 0 bases and 3 bases respectively, with 8 bases between them. CDR1 MNHEY and CDR2 SMNVEV come from the germline V gene (reference sequence). CDR3 size: 14 residues.

CDR3 coding DNA: TGTGCCAGCGCACAGATCGGGGACACCGGGGAGCTGTTTTTT. Translated: CASAQIGDTGELFF. The rearrangement links TRBV7-3 to TRBJ2-2; D perhaps matches TRBD2 (5 bases). Germline V lookup: CDR1 SGHTA, CDR2 FQGTGA. The CDR3 runs 14 residues. V was pared by 8 bases and J by 3 bases, with 13 bases between.

Comments on this clonotype: At one boundary the junction diverges from the germline segment, which might be a read error. The chain combines TRBV10-1 with TRBJ1-1, with a tentative D call TRBD1 (6 bases). The CDR3 totals 14 residues. Germline CDR1 reads WNHNN; CDR2 reads SYGVQD (reference sequence). The CDR3 sequence is CASSRTGGVTEASF. The CDR3 DNA sequence: TGCGCCAGCAGTAGAACTGGGGGCGTAACTGAAGCTTCCTTT.